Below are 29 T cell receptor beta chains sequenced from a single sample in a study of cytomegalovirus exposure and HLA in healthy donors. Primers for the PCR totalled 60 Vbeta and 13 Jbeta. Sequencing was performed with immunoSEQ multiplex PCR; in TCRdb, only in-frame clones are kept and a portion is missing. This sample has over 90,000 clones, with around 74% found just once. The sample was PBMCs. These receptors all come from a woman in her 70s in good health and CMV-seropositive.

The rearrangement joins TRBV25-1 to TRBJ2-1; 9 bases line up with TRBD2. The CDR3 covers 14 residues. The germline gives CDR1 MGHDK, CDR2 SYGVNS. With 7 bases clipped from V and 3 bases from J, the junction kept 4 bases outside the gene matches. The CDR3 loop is CASTAAGGYNEQFF. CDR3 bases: TGTGCCAGCACCGCAGCGGGAGGCTACAATGAGCAGTTCTTC.

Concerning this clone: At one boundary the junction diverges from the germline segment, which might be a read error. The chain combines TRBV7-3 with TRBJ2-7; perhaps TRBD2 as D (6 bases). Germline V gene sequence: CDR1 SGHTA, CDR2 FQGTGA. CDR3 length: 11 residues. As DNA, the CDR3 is TGTGCCAGCAGCCCGTCAGGGAGGTCAGACTTC. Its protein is CASSPSGRSDF.

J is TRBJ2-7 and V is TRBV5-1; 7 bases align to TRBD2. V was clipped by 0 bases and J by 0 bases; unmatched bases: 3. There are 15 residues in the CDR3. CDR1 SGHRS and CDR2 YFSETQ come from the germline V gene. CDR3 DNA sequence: TGCGCCAGCAGCTTGGGAGCGGGGAGCTCCTACGAGCAGTACTTC. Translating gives CASSLGAGSSYEQYF.

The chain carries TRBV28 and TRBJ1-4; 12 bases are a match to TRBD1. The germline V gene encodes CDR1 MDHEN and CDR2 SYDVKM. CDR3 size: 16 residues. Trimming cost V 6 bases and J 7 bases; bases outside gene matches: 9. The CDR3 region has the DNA TGTGCCAGCAGGTGGGACAGGGGGCGGAGTGGTGAAAAACTGTTTTTT. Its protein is CASRWDRGRSGEKLFF.

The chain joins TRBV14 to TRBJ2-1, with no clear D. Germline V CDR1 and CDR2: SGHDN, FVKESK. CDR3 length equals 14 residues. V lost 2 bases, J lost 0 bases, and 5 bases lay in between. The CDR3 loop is CASSQMRSYNEQFF. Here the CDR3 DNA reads TGTGCCAGCAGCCAAATGCGCTCCTACAATGAGCAGTTCTTC.

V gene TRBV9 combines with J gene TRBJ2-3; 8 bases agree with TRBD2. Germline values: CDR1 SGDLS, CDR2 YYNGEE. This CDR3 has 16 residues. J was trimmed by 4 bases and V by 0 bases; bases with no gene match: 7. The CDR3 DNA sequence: TGTGCCAGCAGCGTAGTCCCAGCGGGGGTTCCAGATACGCAGTATTTT. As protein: CASSVVPAGVPDTQYF.

The CDR3 nucleotides are TGTGCCAGCAGCCTCGGGCAGGGGTCTCAAGAGACCCAGTACTTC. Protein: CASSLGQGSQETQYF. The rearrangement joins TRBV28 to TRBJ2-5; the D gene is possibly TRBD1 (6 bases). CDR1 MDHEN and CDR2 SYDVKM come from the germline V gene. V was shortened by 6 bases and J by 2 bases, with 16 bases between the two germline ends. CDR3 size: 15 residues.

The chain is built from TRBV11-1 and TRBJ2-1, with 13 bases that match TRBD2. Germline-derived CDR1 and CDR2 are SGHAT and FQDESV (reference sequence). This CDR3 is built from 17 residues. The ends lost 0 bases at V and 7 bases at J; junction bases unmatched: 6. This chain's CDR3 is CASSLAGGTSGENEQFF. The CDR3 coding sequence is TGTGCCAGCAGCTTAGCAGGGGGGACTAGCGGGGAGAATGAGCAGTTCTTC.

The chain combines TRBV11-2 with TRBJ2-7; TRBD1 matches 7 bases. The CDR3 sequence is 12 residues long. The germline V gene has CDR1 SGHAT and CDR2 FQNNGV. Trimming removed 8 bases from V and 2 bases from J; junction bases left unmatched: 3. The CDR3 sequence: CASGRGTYEQYF. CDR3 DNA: TGTGCCAGCGGCAGGGGGACCTACGAGCAGTACTTC.

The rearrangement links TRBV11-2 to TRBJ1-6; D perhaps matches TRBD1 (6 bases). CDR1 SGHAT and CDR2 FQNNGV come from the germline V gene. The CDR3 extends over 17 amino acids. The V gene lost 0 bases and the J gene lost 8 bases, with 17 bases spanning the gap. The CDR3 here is CASSLDGQNRRDSPLHF. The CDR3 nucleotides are TGTGCCAGCAGCTTAGACGGACAGAATCGCCGGGATTCACCCCTCCACTTT.

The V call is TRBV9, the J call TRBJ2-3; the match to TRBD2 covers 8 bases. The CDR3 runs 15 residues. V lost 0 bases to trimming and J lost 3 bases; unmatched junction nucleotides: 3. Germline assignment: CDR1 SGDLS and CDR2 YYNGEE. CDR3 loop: CASSVAGGRTDTQYF. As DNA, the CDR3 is TGTGCCAGCAGCGTAGCGGGAGGGCGGACAGATACGCAGTATTTT.

CDR3 protein: CASSQARENYGYTF. The CDR3 coding sequence is TGTGCCAGCAGCCAAGCCCGGGAAAACTATGGCTACACCTTC. This chain links TRBV4-2 with TRBJ1-2, with unresolved D. The germline CDR1 and CDR2 sequences are LGHNA and YNFKEQ. The CDR3 consists of 14 residues. V lost 1 base and J lost 2, with 8 bases in between.

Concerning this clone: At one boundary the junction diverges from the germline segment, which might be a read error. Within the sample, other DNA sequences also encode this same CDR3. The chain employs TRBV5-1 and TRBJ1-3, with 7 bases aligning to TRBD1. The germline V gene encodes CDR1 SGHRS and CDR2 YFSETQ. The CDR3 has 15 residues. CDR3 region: CASSSGTEGGNTIYF. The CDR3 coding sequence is TGCGCCAGCAGCTCCGGGACAGAGGGTGGAAACACTATATATTTT.

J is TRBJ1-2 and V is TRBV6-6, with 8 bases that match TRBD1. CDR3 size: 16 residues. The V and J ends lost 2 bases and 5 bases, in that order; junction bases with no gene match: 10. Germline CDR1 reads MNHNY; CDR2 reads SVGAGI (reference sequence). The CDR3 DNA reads TGTGCCAGCAGTTACCGGAACGGACAGGGCAATTATGGCTACACCTTC. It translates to CASSYRNGQGNYGYTF.

CDR3 loop: CASKKQGTLGYEQYF. DNA of the CDR3: TGTGCCAGCAAGAAACAGGGAACGCTCGGCTACGAGCAGTACTTC. The J gene is TRBJ2-7, the V gene TRBV6-5; perhaps TRBD1 as D (6 bases). There are 15 residues in the CDR3. Germline-derived CDR1 and CDR2 are MNHEY and SVGAGI. The germline V and J ends were trimmed by 7 bases and 3 bases, with 19 bases remaining between them.

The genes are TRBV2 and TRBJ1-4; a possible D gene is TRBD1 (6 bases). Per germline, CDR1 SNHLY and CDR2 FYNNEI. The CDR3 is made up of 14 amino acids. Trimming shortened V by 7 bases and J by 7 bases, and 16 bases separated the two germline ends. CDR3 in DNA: TGTGCCAGCAACGGTAGGGGGTCAGGTGAAAAACTGTTTTTT. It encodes CASNGRGSGEKLFF. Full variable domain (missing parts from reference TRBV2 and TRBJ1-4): EPEVTQTPSHQVTQMGQEVILRCVPISNHLYFYWYRQILGQKVEFLVSFYNNEISEKSEIFDDQFSVERPDGSNFTLKIRSTKLEDSAMYFCASNGRGSGEKLFFGSGTQLSVL.

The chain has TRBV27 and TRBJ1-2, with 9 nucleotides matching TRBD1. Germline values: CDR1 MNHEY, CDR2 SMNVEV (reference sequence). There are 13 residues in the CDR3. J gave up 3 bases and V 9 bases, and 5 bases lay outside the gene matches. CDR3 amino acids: CASRDRDHYGYTF. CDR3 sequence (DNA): TGTGCCAGTCGGGACAGGGACCACTATGGCTACACCTTC.

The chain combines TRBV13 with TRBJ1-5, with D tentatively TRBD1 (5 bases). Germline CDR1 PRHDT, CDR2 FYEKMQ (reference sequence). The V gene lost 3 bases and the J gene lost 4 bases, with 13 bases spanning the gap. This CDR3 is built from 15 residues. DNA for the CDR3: TGTGCCAGCAGCTTTGCAGGGCGAGGTAATCAGCCCCAGCATTTT. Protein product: CASSFAGRGNQPQHF.

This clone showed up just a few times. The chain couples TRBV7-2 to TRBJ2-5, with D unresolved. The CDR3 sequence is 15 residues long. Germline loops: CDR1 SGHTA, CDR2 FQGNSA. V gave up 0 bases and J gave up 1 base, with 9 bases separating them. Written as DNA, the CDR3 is TGTGCCAGCAGCTTAGCTGGTAGTACCCAAGAGACCCAGTACTTC. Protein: CASSLAGSTQETQYF.

The CDR3 reads CASSYIRTGGNYGYTF. The CDR3 nucleotides are TGTGCCAGCAGTTACATAAGGACAGGAGGGAACTATGGCTACACCTTC. This rearrangement joins TRBV6-5 to TRBJ1-2, with 7 positions matching TRBD1. The V gene's germline CDR1 is MNHEY and CDR2 SVGAGI. The CDR3 contains 16 residues. V shed 2 bases and J 2 bases; nucleotides not matched to a gene: 8.

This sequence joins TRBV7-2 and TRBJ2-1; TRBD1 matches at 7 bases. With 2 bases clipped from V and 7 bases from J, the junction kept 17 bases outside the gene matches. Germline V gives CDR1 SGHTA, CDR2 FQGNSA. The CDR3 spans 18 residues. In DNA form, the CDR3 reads TGTGCCAGCAGCTTACTTTTAGGGGGCCGAGCCCATCGTAATGAGCAGTTCTTC. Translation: CASSLLLGGRAHRNEQFF.

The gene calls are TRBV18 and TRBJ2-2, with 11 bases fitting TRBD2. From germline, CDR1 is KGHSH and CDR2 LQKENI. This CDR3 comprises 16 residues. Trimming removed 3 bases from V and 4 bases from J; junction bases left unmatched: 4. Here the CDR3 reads CASSPLGTSGTGELFF. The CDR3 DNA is TGTGCCAGCTCACCTCTTGGGACTAGCGGCACCGGGGAGCTGTTTTTT.

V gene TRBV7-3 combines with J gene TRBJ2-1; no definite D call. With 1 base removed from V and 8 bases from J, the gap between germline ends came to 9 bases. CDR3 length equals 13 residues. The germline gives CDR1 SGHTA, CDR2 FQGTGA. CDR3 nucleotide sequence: TGTGCCAGCAGCTTAAGGCAGGTCGATGAGCAGTTCTTC. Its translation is CASSLRQVDEQFF.

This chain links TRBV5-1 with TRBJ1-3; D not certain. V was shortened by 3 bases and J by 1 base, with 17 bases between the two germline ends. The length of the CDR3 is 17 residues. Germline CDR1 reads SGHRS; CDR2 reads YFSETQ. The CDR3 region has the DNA TGCGCCAGCAGCTCCAATGTGGCCGGGAGATCTGGAAACACCATATATTTT. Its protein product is CASSSNVAGRSGNTIYF.

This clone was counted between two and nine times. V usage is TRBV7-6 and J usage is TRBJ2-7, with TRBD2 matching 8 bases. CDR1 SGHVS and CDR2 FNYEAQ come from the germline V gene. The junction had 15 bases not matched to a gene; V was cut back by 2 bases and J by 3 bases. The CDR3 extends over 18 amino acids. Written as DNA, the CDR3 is TGTGCCAGCAGCTTACGGAACCTTGGGGCGGGGGGTAGCTACGAGCAGTACTTC. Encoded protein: CASSLRNLGAGGSYEQYF. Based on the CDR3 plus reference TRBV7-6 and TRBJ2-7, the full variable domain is GAGVSQSPRYKVTKRGQDVALRCDPISGHVSLYWYRQALGQGPEFLTYFNYEAQQDKSGLPNDRFSAERPEGSISTLTIQRTEQRDSAMYRCASSLRNLGAGGSYEQYFGPGTRLTVT.

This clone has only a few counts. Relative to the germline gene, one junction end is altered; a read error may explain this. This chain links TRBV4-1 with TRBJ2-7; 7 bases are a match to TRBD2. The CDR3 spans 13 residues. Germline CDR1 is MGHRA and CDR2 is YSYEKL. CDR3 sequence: CASSQDYAGVRSF. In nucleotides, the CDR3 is TGCGCCAGCAGCCAAGATTATGCGGGAGTCCGATCCTTC.

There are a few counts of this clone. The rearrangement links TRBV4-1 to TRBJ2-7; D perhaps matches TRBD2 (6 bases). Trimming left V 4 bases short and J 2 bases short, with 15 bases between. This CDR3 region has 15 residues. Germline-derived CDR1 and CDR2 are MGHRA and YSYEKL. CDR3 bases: TGCGCCAGCAGCCCCACGGGGGTTAGGGCCTACGAGCAGTACTTC. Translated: CASSPTGVRAYEQYF.

The CDR3 DNA reads TGTGCCAGCAGCTTGGGGGTCGGACAGGCTGAAGCTTTCTTT. Encoded protein: CASSLGVGQAEAFF. The rearrangement joins TRBV5-6 to TRBJ1-1, with TRBD1 matching over 7 bases. Unmatched junction bases numbered 5, after V lost 0 bases and J lost 6 bases. The CDR3 runs 14 residues. Germline V gene data show CDR1 as SGHDT and CDR2 as YYEEEE.

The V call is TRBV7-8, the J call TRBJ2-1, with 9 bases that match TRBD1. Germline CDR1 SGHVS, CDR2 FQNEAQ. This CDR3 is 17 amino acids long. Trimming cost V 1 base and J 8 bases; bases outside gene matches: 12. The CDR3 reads CASSLDTGTGLFYEQFF. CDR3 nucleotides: TGTGCCAGCAGCTTAGACACCGGGACAGGGTTATTTTATGAGCAGTTCTTC.